This is a list of T cell receptor beta chains from one sample in a study of T cell responses to AZD1222 COVID-19 vaccine. Generated by immunoSEQ multiplex PCR, the TCRdb table keeps only in-frame clones and is missing some. The profile shows about 160,000 clones, roughly nine tenths of them singletons. The input for sequencing was peripheral blood, taken on day 0 of AZD1222 vaccination. All receptors derive from an adult in good health. CDR3s leave out the opening cysteine and the closing phenylalanine or tryptophan. The order of the fields is CDR3 protein, D gene, CDR3 length, J gene, V gene. D genes are given only for firm matches.

cdr3_aa: ASSMGGDQPQH; d_call: NA; cdr3_length: 11; j_call: TRBJ1-5; v_call: TRBV19
cdr3_aa: ASSEGGLKDTQY; d_call: NA; cdr3_length: 12; j_call: TRBJ2-3; v_call: TRBV6-4
cdr3_aa: ASSQEGTGSIQY; d_call: TRBD1; cdr3_length: 12; j_call: TRBJ2-4; v_call: TRBV9
cdr3_aa: ASSTRQTGWETQY; d_call: TRBD1; cdr3_length: 13; j_call: TRBJ2-5; v_call: TRBV19
cdr3_aa: ATSRAVESNYGYT; d_call: NA; cdr3_length: 13; j_call: TRBJ1-2; v_call: TRBV15
cdr3_aa: ASSHWTGIYTEAF; d_call: TRBD1; cdr3_length: 13; j_call: TRBJ1-1; v_call: TRBV3-1/TRBV3-2
cdr3_aa: ASSTVKQGNEQY; d_call: TRBD1; cdr3_length: 12; j_call: TRBJ2-7; v_call: TRBV19
cdr3_aa: ASSQDIGANVLT; d_call: NA; cdr3_length: 12; j_call: TRBJ2-6; v_call: TRBV2
cdr3_aa: ASSVRGSLSGNTIY; d_call: NA; cdr3_length: 14; j_call: TRBJ1-3; v_call: TRBV19
cdr3_aa: ASSSRVEGYT; d_call: NA; cdr3_length: 10; j_call: TRBJ1-2; v_call: TRBV27
cdr3_aa: ASSAQPQH; d_call: NA; cdr3_length: 8; j_call: TRBJ1-5; v_call: TRBV7-4
cdr3_aa: AISGGTGAGYT; d_call: TRBD1; cdr3_length: 11; j_call: TRBJ1-2; v_call: TRBV10-3
cdr3_aa: AWSTGTGFRNQPQH; d_call: NA; cdr3_length: 14; j_call: TRBJ1-5; v_call: TRBV30
cdr3_aa: ASSNYLAGVETQY; d_call: TRBD2; cdr3_length: 13; j_call: TRBJ2-5; v_call: TRBV4-3
cdr3_aa: ASSRRTGSSGNTIY; d_call: TRBD1; cdr3_length: 14; j_call: TRBJ1-3; v_call: TRBV6-6
cdr3_aa: ASSLDQMSYEQY; d_call: NA; cdr3_length: 12; j_call: TRBJ2-7; v_call: TRBV7-9
cdr3_aa: AWSVGTSGSYEQY; d_call: TRBD2; cdr3_length: 13; j_call: TRBJ2-7; v_call: TRBV30
cdr3_aa: ASKTGRLSNQPQH; d_call: NA; cdr3_length: 13; j_call: TRBJ1-5; v_call: TRBV19
cdr3_aa: ASSEFPGAEAF; d_call: NA; cdr3_length: 11; j_call: TRBJ1-1; v_call: TRBV25-1
cdr3_aa: ASGLTRTGGNEKLF; d_call: TRBD1; cdr3_length: 14; j_call: TRBJ1-4; v_call: TRBV12-5
cdr3_aa: ASSYRGGSEGEQF; d_call: NA; cdr3_length: 13; j_call: TRBJ2-1; v_call: TRBV6-2/TRBV6-3
cdr3_aa: ASSRGDYEKLF; d_call: NA; cdr3_length: 11; j_call: TRBJ1-4; v_call: TRBV4-1
cdr3_aa: ASSPPAGANTEAF; d_call: NA; cdr3_length: 13; j_call: TRBJ1-1; v_call: TRBV18
cdr3_aa: ASSIGNQPQH; d_call: NA; cdr3_length: 10; j_call: TRBJ1-5; v_call: TRBV19
cdr3_aa: SAGNKGGGYGYT; d_call: NA; cdr3_length: 12; j_call: TRBJ1-2; v_call: TRBV29-1
cdr3_aa: ASSSQSGLGTQY; d_call: NA; cdr3_length: 12; j_call: TRBJ2-5; v_call: TRBV27
cdr3_aa: ASSYSSRPDSF; d_call: NA; cdr3_length: 11; j_call: TRBJ1-1; v_call: TRBV6-2/TRBV6-3
cdr3_aa: ASSQDSVNQPQH; d_call: NA; cdr3_length: 12; j_call: TRBJ1-5; v_call: TRBV6-5
cdr3_aa: ASSLEGTGAGEQY; d_call: TRBD1; cdr3_length: 13; j_call: TRBJ2-7; v_call: TRBV7-2
cdr3_aa: ASSLSGRADYEQY; d_call: TRBD2; cdr3_length: 13; j_call: TRBJ2-7; v_call: TRBV5-1
cdr3_aa: ATSRRDGADTQY; d_call: NA; cdr3_length: 12; j_call: TRBJ2-3; v_call: TRBV15
cdr3_aa: ATSDLGGESTDTQY; d_call: NA; cdr3_length: 14; j_call: TRBJ2-3; v_call: TRBV24-1
cdr3_aa: SVFGQGVNTEAF; d_call: TRBD1; cdr3_length: 12; j_call: TRBJ1-1; v_call: TRBV29-1
cdr3_aa: ASSLGYETPYGYT; d_call: NA; cdr3_length: 13; j_call: TRBJ1-2; v_call: TRBV5-1
cdr3_aa: ASSLVGEGQPQH; d_call: NA; cdr3_length: 12; j_call: TRBJ1-5; v_call: TRBV7-8
cdr3_aa: ATSRDERVGTGYGYT; d_call: NA; cdr3_length: 15; j_call: TRBJ1-2; v_call: TRBV15
cdr3_aa: ASSLSPAYEQY; d_call: NA; cdr3_length: 11; j_call: TRBJ2-7; v_call: TRBV7-2
cdr3_aa: ASSTGVFDEQY; d_call: TRBD1; cdr3_length: 11; j_call: TRBJ2-7; v_call: TRBV6-5
cdr3_aa: ASSIMELFSQPQH; d_call: NA; cdr3_length: 13; j_call: TRBJ1-5; v_call: TRBV19
cdr3_aa: ASSPRWAVYNEQF; d_call: NA; cdr3_length: 13; j_call: TRBJ2-1; v_call: TRBV7-3